This TCR beta chain was sequenced during a study of cytomegalovirus exposure and HLA in healthy donors. General study findings and limits: TCR beta sequences numbering over 15,000 were associated with HLA alleles at 0.05 false discovery rate in a later analysis. A few V segments could not be told apart, such as TRBV6-2 and TRBV6-3, and were left out.

Every donor was a healthy person donating bone marrow. PCR amplification relied on 60 Vbeta primers (plus 13 Jbeta primers). This table comes from immunoSEQ multiplex PCR, and its TCRdb copy is limited to in-frame clones, with some not included. The profile shows about 92,000 clones, about three quarters of them singletons. This CDR3 contains 15 residues. V lost 4 bases, J lost 3 bases, and 15 bases lay in between. Germline loops: CDR1 SEHNR, CDR2 FQNEAQ (reference sequence). Points on this clone: Its antigen is currently unknown.

The chain combines TRBV7-9 with TRBJ2-5; D gene uncertain. The sequencing input was PBMCs. The receptor's source is a man aged 45-60 years in good health and CMV-seropositive. The CDR3 protein is CASSSDWAKEETQYF. The CDR3 DNA reads TGTGCCAGCAGCTCCGATTGGGCCAAAGAAGAGACCCAGTACTTC. The complete variable domain, with remaining parts taken from reference TRBV7-9 and TRBJ2-5, reads DTGVSQNPRHKITKRGQNVTFRCDPISEHNRLYWYRQTLGQGPEFLTYFQNEAQLEKSRLLSDRFSAERPKGSFSTLEIQRTEQGDSAMYLCASSSDWAKEETQYFGPGTRLLVL.